This is a list of T cell receptor beta chains from one sample in a study of radiotherapy plus CTLA-4 blockade in lung cancer. TCRdb keeps only in-frame clones here, not all; method: immunoSEQ multiplex PCR. The data show tens of thousands of clones, around nine tenths seen once. The input for sequencing was peripheral blood, taken from a patient treated with radiotherapy plus ipilimumab. These receptors all stem from a human donor with non-small cell lung cancer that progressed on radiotherapy plus ipilimumab. Each CDR3 is given with its conserved first and last residue. D genes are given only for firm matches. Size tells how often a clone was seen (once, few, many) or the class of an expanded clone, and some rows leave it out.

d_gene	abundance	v_gene	j_gene	CDR3nt	CDR3aa
-	-	TRBV7-8	TRBJ1-2	TGTGCCAGCAGCTTAGAACACTATGGCTACACCTTC	CASSLEHYGYTF
TRBD2	-	TRBV27	TRBJ2-1	TGTGCCAGCAGACCCCATATTTCGACTAGCGGGAAAGGCTATGAGCAGTTCTTC	CASRPHISTSGKGYEQFF
-	-	TRBV4-1	TRBJ1-2	TGCGCCAGCAGCCCCCGAGACCGCCCGGAGGGGTATGGCTACACCTTC	CASSPRDRPEGYGYTF
TRBD1	-	TRBV7-8	TRBJ2-7	TGTGCCAGCAGCCCGGACAGGGCGGGCTACGAGCAGTACTTC	CASSPDRAGYEQYF
-	-	TRBV19	TRBJ2-1	TGTGCCAGTAGTATAAGTGGAATCGTCAATGAGCAGTTCTTC	CASSISGIVNEQFF
-	-	TRBV2	TRBJ2-7	TGTGCCAGTGAGTCGGGCAGTACCTACGAGCAGTACTTC	CASESGSTYEQYF
-	-	TRBV27	TRBJ2-3	TGTGCCAGCAGTTCACCCGGATCGGCTAGCTGGCATACGCAGTATTTT	CASSSPGSASWHTQYF
TRBD1	-	TRBV2	TRBJ1-1	TGTGCCAGCAGCCCCGGGACAGGGGGGAACACTGAAGCTTTCTTT	CASSPGTGGNTEAFF
-	-	TRBV5-3	TRBJ2-5	TGTGCCAGAAGCTCCTCGGGTCCTCCGGAGACCCAGTACTTC	CARSSSGPPETQYF
-	-	TRBV7-9	TRBJ1-6	TGTGCCAGCAGCTTAGAACAGAAAAGCTCACCCCTCCACTTT	CASSLEQKSSPLHF
-	-	TRBV6-5	TRBJ2-3	TGTGCCAGCAGCCGAGGGGTGGACACAGATACGCAGTATTTT	CASSRGVDTDTQYF
-	few	TRBV9	TRBJ2-3	TGTGCCAGCACAGGAGGTGGCAGGGTCACAGATACGCAGTATTTT	CASTGGGRVTDTQYF
-	-	TRBV10-3	TRBJ1-1	TGTGCCATCAGTGGTGAGATAGTGGCTGAAGCTTTCTTT	CAISGEIVAEAFF
-	-	TRBV7-2	TRBJ2-2	TGTGCCAGCAGCATAGACACGTTTGGCACCGGGGAGCTGTTTTTT	CASSIDTFGTGELFF
-	-	TRBV30	TRBJ1-3	TGTGCCTGGAGTGTTGCCCTCTCTGGAAACACCATATATTTT	CAWSVALSGNTIYF
-	-	TRBV28	TRBJ1-3	TGTGCCAGCACCCCGCCCGGGGGGGACTCTGGAAACACCATATATTTT	CASTPPGGDSGNTIYF
TRBD2	-	TRBV30	TRBJ2-1	TGTGCCTGGAGAAGGGCGCGGACTAGCAGTAACGATGAGCAGTTCTTC	CAWRRARTSSNDEQFF
-	-	TRBV29-1	TRBJ2-5	TGCAGCGTTGTTGGTGAGACCCAGTACTTC	CSVVGETQYF
TRBD2	-	TRBV18	TRBJ2-7	TGTGCCAGCTCTCCTAGCGGGGGCTCCGAGCAGTACTTC	CASSPSGGSEQYF
TRBD2	-	TRBV4-3	TRBJ2-7	TGCGCCAGCAGCCAAGAGAGTAGCGGGGGAGTCTACGAGCAGTACTTC	CASSQESSGGVYEQYF
-	-	TRBV7-9	TRBJ1-5	TGTGCCAGCAGCTTAGCAAACGGGGATCAGCCCCAGCATTTT	CASSLANGDQPQHF
-	-	TRBV19	TRBJ2-3	TGTGCCAGTAGTATGACGGGGGTCGGTACGCAGTATTTT	CASSMTGVGTQYF
TRBD2	few	TRBV11-3	TRBJ2-5	TGTGCCAGCAGCCCAGGACTAGCTCAAGAGACCCAGTACTTC	CASSPGLAQETQYF
TRBD1	-	TRBV28	TRBJ2-4	TGTGCCAGCAGTCCTCCAGGACAGGGGGTAGCCAAAAACATTCAGTACTTC	CASSPPGQGVAKNIQYF
-	-	TRBV18	TRBJ2-7	TGTGCCAGCTCACGCGAGGCCGCCTACGAGCAGTACTTC	CASSREAAYEQYF
-	-	TRBV30	TRBJ1-6	TGTGCCTGGAGTGTAGGGTCAAATTCACCCCTCCACTTT	CAWSVGSNSPLHF
-	-	TRBV19	TRBJ1-5	TGTGCCAGTAGTATCGGGGGAGGGGGGTTCTTTAGCAATCAGCCCCAGCATTTT	CASSIGGGGFFSNQPQHF
TRBD1	-	TRBV7-2	TRBJ2-2	TGTGCCAGCAGCCTACAGGGGTCGTACACCGGGGAGCTGTTTTTT	CASSLQGSYTGELFF
TRBD2	-	TRBV9	TRBJ2-4	TGTGCCAGCAGCGTAGATAGCGGGGGGCCCTTAGCCAAAAACATTCAGTACTTC	CASSVDSGGPLAKNIQYF
TRBD1	-	TRBV5-6	TRBJ2-3	TGTGCCAGCAGCTTGACCGGGACAGACCGACGGGATACGCAGTATTTT	CASSLTGTDRRDTQYF
TRBD1	-	TRBV7-9	TRBJ1-2	TGTGCCAGCAGCCGGACAGGGGAGGACTCTGGCTACACCTTC	CASSRTGEDSGYTF
TRBD1	-	TRBV10-3	TRBJ1-2	TGTGCCATCAGAGGACAGGCGGTTAACTATGGCTACACCTTC	CAIRGQAVNYGYTF
-	few	TRBV27	TRBJ1-5	TGTGCCAGCAGTTTACTGAGCTGGGGGCCCCAGCATTTT	CASSLLSWGPQHF
-	-	TRBV4-2	TRBJ2-3	TGTGCCAGCAGCCAAGAGGTCGACCCCGAGACGCAGTATTTT	CASSQEVDPETQYF
-	-	TRBV18	TRBJ1-4	TGTGCCAGCTCATCGCAGGGCAAGGCTAATGAAAAACTGTTTTTT	CASSSQGKANEKLFF
-	-	TRBV27	TRBJ1-4	TGTGCCAGCAGTTTATATCTTCAGACAGCGTCGGAAAAACTGTTTTTT	CASSLYLQTASEKLFF
-	-	TRBV28	TRBJ1-2	TGTGCCAGCGGGGGCGGGGTTGGTGGCTACACCTTC	CASGGGVGGYTF
-	-	TRBV4-2	TRBJ1-5	TGTGCCAGCAGCCAAGATCGCGGGGGGCAAATGGGCAATCAGCCCCAGCATTTT	CASSQDRGGQMGNQPQHF
-	-	TRBV7-9	TRBJ1-3	TGTGCCAGCAGCTTAGCCCCCAGCGGAGGGGTTGGAAACACCATATATTTT	CASSLAPSGGVGNTIYF
TRBD2	once	TRBV11-3	TRBJ2-1	TGTGCCAGCAGCTTAGCTAGCGGGAACAATGAGCAGTTCTTC	CASSLASGNNEQFF
-	-	TRBV6-5	TRBJ1-4	TGTGCCAGCAGCCCAACAGGGCGTAATGAAAAACTGTTTTTT	CASSPTGRNEKLFF
TRBD1	-	TRBV10-3	TRBJ1-4	TGTGCCATCAGTGAGCGGGGGACAGGGAGGGATGAAAAACTGTTTTTT	CAISERGTGRDEKLFF
-	few	TRBV5-1	TRBJ1-3	TGCGCCAGCAGCTTGGGAGGTACCGGAAACACCATATATTTT	CASSLGGTGNTIYF
-	few	TRBV6-6	TRBJ1-4	TGTGCCAGCAGCCCCAGGGCGGGTGAAAAACTGTTTTTT	CASSPRAGEKLFF
-	-	TRBV9	TRBJ2-5	TGTGCCAGCAGCGTAGCCGTTGTGGGGGGACAAGAGACCCAGTACTTC	CASSVAVVGGQETQYF
-	-	TRBV6-5	TRBJ1-2	TGTGCCAGCAGTTACAGGTTACCGGGGGATGGCTACACCTTC	CASSYRLPGDGYTF
-	-	TRBV6-1	TRBJ1-2	TGTGCCAGCAGTGAATGGGACAAGGCCTTTAACTATGGCTACACCTTC	CASSEWDKAFNYGYTF
TRBD2	-	TRBV18	TRBJ2-1	TGTGCCAGCTCACCCCCTAGCGGTCTGAGCAATGAGCAGTTCTTC	CASSPPSGLSNEQFF